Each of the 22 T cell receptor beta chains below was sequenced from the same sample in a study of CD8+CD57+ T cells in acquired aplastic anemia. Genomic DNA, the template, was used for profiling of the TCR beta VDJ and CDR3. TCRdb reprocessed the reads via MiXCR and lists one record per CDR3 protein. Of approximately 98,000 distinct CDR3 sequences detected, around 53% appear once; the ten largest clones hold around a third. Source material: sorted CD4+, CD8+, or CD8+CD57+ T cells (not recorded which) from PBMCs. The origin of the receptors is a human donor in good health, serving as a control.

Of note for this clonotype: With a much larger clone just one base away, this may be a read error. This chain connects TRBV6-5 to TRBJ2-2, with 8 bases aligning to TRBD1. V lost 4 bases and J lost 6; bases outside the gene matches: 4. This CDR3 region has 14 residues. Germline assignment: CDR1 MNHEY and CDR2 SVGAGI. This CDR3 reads CASSLTGEAGELFF. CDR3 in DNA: TGTGCCAGCAGTTTGACAGGGGAGGCCGGGGAGCTGTTTTTT.

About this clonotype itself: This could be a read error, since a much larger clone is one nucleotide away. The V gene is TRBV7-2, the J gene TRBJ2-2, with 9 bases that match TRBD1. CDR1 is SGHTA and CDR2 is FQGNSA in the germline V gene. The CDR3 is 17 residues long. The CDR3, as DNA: TGTGCCAGCAGCCACAACCCGGGACAGGGTTTGCCCGGGGGGCTGTTTTTT. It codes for CASSHNPGQGLPGGLFF. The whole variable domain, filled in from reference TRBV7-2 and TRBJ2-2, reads GAGVSQSPSNKVTEKGKDVELRCDPISGHTALYWYRQSLGQGLEFLIYFQGNSAPDKSGLPSDRFSAERTGGSVSTLTIQRTQQEDSAVYLCASSHNPGQGLPGGLFFGEGSRLTVL.

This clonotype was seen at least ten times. CDR3 sequence: CASSYYSQSEKLFF. Written as DNA, the CDR3 is TGTGCCAGCAGTTACTATTCCCAGAGTGAAAAACTGTTTTTT. The V call is TRBV6-5, the J call TRBJ1-4; D ambiguous. Trimming shortened V by 1 base and J by 7 bases, and 10 bases separated the two germline ends. Germline-derived CDR1 and CDR2 are MNHEY and SVGAGI. This CDR3 region has 14 residues.

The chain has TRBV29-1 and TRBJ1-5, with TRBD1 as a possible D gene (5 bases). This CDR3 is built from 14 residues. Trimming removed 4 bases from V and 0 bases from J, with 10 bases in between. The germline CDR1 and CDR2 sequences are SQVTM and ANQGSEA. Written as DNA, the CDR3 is TGCAGCGTTGCGTCCAGGGATAGCAATCAGCCCCAGCATTTT. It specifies CSVASRDSNQPQHF. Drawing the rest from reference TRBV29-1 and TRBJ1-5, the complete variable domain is SAVISQKPSRDICQRGTSLTIQCQVDSQVTMMFWYRQQPGQSLTLIATANQGSEATYESGFVIDKFPISRPNLTFSTLTVSNMSPEDSSIYLCSVASRDSNQPQHFGDGTRLSIL.

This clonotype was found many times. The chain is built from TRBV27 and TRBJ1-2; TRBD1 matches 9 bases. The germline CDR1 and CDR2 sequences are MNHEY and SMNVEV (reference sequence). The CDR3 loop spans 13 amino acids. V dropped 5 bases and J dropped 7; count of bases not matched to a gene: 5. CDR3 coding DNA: TGTGCCAGCAGTGCGACGGGACAGGGTGGCTACACCTTC. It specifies CASSATGQGGYTF.

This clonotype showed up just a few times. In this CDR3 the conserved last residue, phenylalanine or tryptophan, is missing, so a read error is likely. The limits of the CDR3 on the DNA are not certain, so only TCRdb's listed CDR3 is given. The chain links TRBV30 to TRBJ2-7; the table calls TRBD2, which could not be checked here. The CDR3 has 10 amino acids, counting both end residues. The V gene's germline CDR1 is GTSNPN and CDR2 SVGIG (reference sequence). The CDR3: CAWRLRRGVL.

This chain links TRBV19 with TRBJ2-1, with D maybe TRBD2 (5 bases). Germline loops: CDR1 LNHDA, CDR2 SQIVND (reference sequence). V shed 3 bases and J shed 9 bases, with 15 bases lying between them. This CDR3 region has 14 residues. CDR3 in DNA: TGTGCCAGTAGTATGGAGGAGAGCCACAGTGAGCAGTTCTTC. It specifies CASSMEESHSEQFF.

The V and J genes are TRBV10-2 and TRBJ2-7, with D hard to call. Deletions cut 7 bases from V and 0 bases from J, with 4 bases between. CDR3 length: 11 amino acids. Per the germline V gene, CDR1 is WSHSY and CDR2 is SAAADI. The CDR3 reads CASKSSYEQYF. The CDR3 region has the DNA TGCGCCAGCAAATCCTCCTACGAGCAGTACTTC.

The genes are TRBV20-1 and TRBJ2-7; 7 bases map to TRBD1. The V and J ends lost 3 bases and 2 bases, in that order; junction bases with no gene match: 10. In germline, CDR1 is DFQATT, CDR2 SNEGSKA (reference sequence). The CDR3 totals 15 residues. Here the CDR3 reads CSASLGTEVAYEQYF. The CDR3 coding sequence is TGCAGTGCTAGCCTTGGGACAGAGGTAGCCTACGAGCAGTACTTC.

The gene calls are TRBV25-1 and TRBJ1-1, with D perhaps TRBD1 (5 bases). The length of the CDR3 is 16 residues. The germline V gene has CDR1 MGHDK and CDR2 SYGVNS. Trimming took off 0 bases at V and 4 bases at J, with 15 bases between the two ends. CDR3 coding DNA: TGTGCCAGCAGTGAATATATAGGTGATGGGACCACTGAAGCTTTCTTT. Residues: CASSEYIGDGTTEAFF.

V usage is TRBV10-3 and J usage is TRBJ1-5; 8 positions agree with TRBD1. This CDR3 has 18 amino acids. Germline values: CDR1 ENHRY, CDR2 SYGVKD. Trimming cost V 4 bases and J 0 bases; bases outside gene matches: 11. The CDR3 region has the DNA TGTGCCATCAGTGCAGGGACAGGCCAAATGAATAGCAATCAGCCCCAGCATTTT. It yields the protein CAISAGTGQMNSNQPQHF.

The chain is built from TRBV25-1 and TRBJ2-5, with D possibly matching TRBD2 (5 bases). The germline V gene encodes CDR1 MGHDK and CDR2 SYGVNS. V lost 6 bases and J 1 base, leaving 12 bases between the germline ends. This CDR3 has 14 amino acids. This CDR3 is CASSPSRPQETQYF. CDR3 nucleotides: TGTGCCAGCAGCCCTAGCAGGCCCCAAGAGACCCAGTACTTC.

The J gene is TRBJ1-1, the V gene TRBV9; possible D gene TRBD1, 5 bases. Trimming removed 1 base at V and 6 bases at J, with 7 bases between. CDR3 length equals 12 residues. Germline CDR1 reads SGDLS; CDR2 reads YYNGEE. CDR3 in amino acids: CASSVRGSEAFF. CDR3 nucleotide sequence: TGTGCCAGCAGCGTAAGGGGATCTGAAGCTTTCTTT.

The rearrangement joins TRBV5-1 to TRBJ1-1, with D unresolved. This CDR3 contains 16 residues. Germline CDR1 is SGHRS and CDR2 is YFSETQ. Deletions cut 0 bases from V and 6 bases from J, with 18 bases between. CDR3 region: CASSLVPAAGEPEAFF. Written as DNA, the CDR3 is TGCGCCAGCAGCTTGGTTCCCGCGGCCGGGGAGCCTGAAGCTTTCTTT.

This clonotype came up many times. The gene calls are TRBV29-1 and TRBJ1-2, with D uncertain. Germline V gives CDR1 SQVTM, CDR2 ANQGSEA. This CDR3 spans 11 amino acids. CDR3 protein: CSGISGGEYTF. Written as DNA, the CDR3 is TGCAGTGGTATTAGTGGTGGGGAGTACACCTTC.

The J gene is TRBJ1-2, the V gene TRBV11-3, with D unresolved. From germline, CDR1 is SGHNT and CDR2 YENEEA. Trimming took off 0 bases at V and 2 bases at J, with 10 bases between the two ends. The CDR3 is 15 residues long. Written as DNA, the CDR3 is TGTGCCAGCAGCTTAGATTCGTTCCCGAACTATGGCTACACCTTC. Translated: CASSLDSFPNYGYTF.

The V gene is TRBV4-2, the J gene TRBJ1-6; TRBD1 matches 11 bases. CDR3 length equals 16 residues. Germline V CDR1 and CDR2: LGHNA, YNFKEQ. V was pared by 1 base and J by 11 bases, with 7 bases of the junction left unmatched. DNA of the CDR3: TGTGCCAGCAGCCAAGGACAGGGACAGGGGGATCCACCCCTCCACTTT. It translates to CASSQGQGQGDPPLHF.

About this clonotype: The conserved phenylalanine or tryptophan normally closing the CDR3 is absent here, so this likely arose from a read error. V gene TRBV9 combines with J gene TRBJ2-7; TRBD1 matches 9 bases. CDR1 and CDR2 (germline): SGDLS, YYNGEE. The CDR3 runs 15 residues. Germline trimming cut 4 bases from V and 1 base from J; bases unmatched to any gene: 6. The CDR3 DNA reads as TGTGCCAGCAGCACCCCGGGACAGGGTTCCTACGAGCAGTACTCC. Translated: CASSTPGQGSYEQYS.

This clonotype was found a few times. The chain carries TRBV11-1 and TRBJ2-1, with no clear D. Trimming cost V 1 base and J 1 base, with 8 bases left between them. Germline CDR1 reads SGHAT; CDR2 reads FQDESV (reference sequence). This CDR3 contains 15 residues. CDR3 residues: CASSLGRGSYNEQFF. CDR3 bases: TGTGCCAGCAGCTTAGGACGAGGATCCTACAATGAGCAGTTCTTC.

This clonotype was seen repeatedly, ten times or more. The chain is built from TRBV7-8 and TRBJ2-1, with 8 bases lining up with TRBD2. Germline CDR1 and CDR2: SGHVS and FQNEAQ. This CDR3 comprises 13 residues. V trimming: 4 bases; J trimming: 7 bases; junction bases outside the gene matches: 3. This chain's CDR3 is CASSSRGGNEQFF. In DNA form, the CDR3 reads TGTGCCAGCAGCTCCCGGGGGGGTAATGAGCAGTTCTTC.

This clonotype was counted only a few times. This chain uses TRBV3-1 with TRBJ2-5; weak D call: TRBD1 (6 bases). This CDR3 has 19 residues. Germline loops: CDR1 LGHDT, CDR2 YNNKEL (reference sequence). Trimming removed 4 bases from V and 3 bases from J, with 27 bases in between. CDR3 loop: CASSPRQESVSSREETQYF. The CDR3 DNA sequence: TGTGCCAGCAGCCCCCGACAGGAGTCGGTCAGTTCGAGAGAAGAGACCCAGTACTTC.

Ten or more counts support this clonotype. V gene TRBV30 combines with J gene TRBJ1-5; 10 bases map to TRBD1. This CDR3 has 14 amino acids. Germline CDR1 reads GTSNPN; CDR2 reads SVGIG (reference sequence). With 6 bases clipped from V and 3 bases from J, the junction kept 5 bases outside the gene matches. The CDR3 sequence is CACEGQGINQPQHF. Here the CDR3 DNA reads TGTGCCTGTGAGGGACAGGGGATCAATCAGCCCCAGCATTTT.